This TCR beta chain was identified in a study of blood T cell repertoires in COVID-19. Study summary: Whether acute or convalescent, the COVID-19 samples came from the United States, Italy and Spain. PBMCs, B-cell-depleted T cells, or T cells provided the cDNA or gDNA that made up the material.

This CDR3 is 16 amino acids long. Germline V gives CDR1 SEHNR, CDR2 FQNEAQ (reference sequence). Trimming pared 0 bases from V and 1 base from J, leaving 7 bases between. The authors' processing: Reference gene primers were amplified, and this amplification served to estimate nucleated cell counts. Here immunoSEQ multiplex PCR was the method, and the copy in TCRdb shows in-frame clones only, minus some. V, J and clone size were drawn from that table, and D and trimming were deduced from the DNA. The table has about 190,000 clones, around 84% seen once. Sequenced material: peripheral blood. The receptor comes from a man between 25 and 39 years old with active or convalescent COVID-19. The gene calls are TRBV7-9 and TRBJ2-6; D perhaps matches TRBD2 (6 bases). The CDR3 DNA reads TGTGCCAGCAGCTTAGCGGCGGGATCTGGGGCCAACGTCCTGACTTTC. Translated, it gives CASSLAAGSGANVLTF.